What follows describes a single T cell receptor (beta chain). It lacks a known antigen. Base quality data are lacking; no much larger clone is found one base away. This specimen's treatment or condition label, per the study, means: live attenuated yellow fever vaccine strain. At every blood-draw timepoint, two biological replicates of bulk PBMCs were collected. A standard Ficoll-Paque protocol was used to isolate PBMCs from peripheral blood. TriZol was used to extract RNA from bulk PBMCs, from CD4 and CD8 fractions, and from dextramer-positive and dextramer-negative fractions. Synthesis of TCR cDNA relied on 5'RACE template switching, a step that introduced a universal primer site along with unique molecular identifiers. Priming of cDNA synthesis was performed from both the TCR alpha and TCR beta constant segments. Library amplification used two PCR steps, and the second PCR step added sample barcodes and sequencing adapters. Libraries were sequenced on Illumina HiSeq 2500 (2x100 bp) or NovaSeq (2x150 bp). The authors' pipeline ran thus. Reads were demultiplexed and collapsed into UMI consensus sequences with MIGEC, and V(D)J alignment was performed with MiXCR. Using edgeR on replicate PBMC samples, clonotypes were called vaccine-responding if FDR was below 0.01 and the log2 fold change was above 5 up to day 15. CD4 or CD8 identity was assigned to each bulk clonotype according to whether the clonotype was present at higher abundance in the sequenced CD4 repertoire or the sequenced CD8 repertoire. In-frame beta chains were kept once TCRdb had trimmed the public reads at Q25 with fastp and called clones with MiXCR. Rows matching on CDR3 protein sequence are summarized as one entry with the most common DNA and genes. TCRdb's processing, not the authors' own work, is the source of the V and J calls. Present in this sample are hundreds of thousands of distinct CDR3 sequences, approximately 13% of which were seen just once. Of the sample, under 15% falls within the top ten clones.

This entry belongs to a study of T cells after yellow fever vaccination (dated by TCRdb to the late 2010s). General notes on the study: Libraries from fractions with low cell numbers were prepared with the SMART-Seq v4 Ultra Low Input RNA kit. Bulk TCR alpha and beta repertoires were sequenced longitudinally to track T-cell clones before and after primary and booster YFV17D yellow fever vaccination. Bulk PBMC replicates and cell subsets were isolated from blood drawn at multiple timepoints before and after both primary and secondary immunization. Two healthy male donors, one aged 18 to 30 and one aged 30 to 40 years, made up the cohort. The full study reports these points: Computational filtering was needed because FACS-sorted repertoires could contain abundant contaminating clonotypes from the bulk population. Because only a couple of donors were included in the study, the extent to which the findings can be generalized is limited. Compared with the primary T-cell response, the secondary T-cell response was weaker but faster, peaking on day 5 rather than day 15. A small share of clonotypes occurred in both CD4 and CD8 compartments, likely arising from convergent recombination. Most clones expanded after primary vaccination were re-detected after the booster (around 96% of CD4 and approximately 88% of CD8), suggesting broad memory maintenance.

According to the germline V gene, CDR1 reads SNHLY and CDR2 reads FYNNEI. CDR3 length: 15 amino acids, cysteine to phenylalanine. This entry keeps only the CDR3 DNA: 45 bases, framed from base 1. V is pared back by 7 bases and J by 9 bases, with 24 bases lying between the germline termini. The specimen comprised PBMCs, sampled on the day of the yellow fever booster vaccination. This TCR was sampled from a man aged 30 to 39 who received the YFV17D yellow fever vaccine. The chain uses TRBV2 and TRBJ2-5; no D gene is confidently identified. The DNA reads as follows: TGTGCCAGCATCAAGGGTTCCCCCCCTGAAGAAGCCCAGTACTTC. Its protein is CASIKGSPPEEAQYF. With the rest looked up from the reference TRBV2 and TRBJ2-5 genes rather than sequenced, the full variable domain is EPEVTQTPSHQVTQMGQEVILRCVPISNHLYFYWYRQILGQKVEFLVSFYNNEISEKSEIFDDQFSVERPDGSNFTLKIRSTKLEDSAMYFCASIKGSPPEEAQYFGPGTRLLVL.